The 32 T cell receptor beta chains reported below all come from one sample, sequenced in a study of blood T cell repertoires in COVID-19. Produced via immunoSEQ multiplex PCR; TCRdb's table is partial and in-frame only. The sample yields some 250,000 clones, more than 70% seen once. Sequenced: peripheral blood. These TCRs come from a man older than 75 with acute or convalescent COVID-19.

CDR3 sequence: CASSNHYEQYF. The CDR3 DNA follows: TGTGCCAGCAGTAATCACTACGAGCAGTACTTC. This chain joins TRBV27 and TRBJ2-7; D gene unclear. Germline V gene data show CDR1 as MNHEY and CDR2 as SMNVEV (reference sequence). V lost 5 bases and J 3 bases, leaving 5 bases between the germline ends. The CDR3 length is 11 residues.

This rearrangement joins TRBV29-1 to TRBJ1-1, with D unresolved. CDR3 length: 13 amino acids. Germline CDR1 SQVTM, CDR2 ANQGSEA. With 0 bases removed from V and 0 bases from J, the gap between germline ends came to 5 bases. The CDR3 reads CSVEDKLNTEAFF. The CDR3 bases are TGCAGCGTTGAAGATAAATTGAACACTGAAGCTTTCTTT.

The rearrangement uses TRBV6-5 and TRBJ1-2; no reliable D call. The CDR3 runs to 12 residues. Germline V CDR1 and CDR2: MNHEY, SVGAGI. The ends were cut back, 6 bases at V and 7 bases at J, with 12 bases in the middle. CDR3 DNA sequence: TGTGCCAGCAGCCCGGGTCCCGGTGGCTACACCTTC. This translates into CASSPGPGGYTF.

This clone was detected only once. The chain links TRBV14 to TRBJ1-5, with D uncertain. The germline gives CDR1 SGHDN, CDR2 FVKESK. CDR3 length: 16 amino acids. Trimming shortened V by 0 bases and J by 0 bases, and 9 bases separated the two germline ends. CDR3 DNA: TGTGCCAGCAGCCAAGATCCAGGTTATAGCAATCAGCCCCAGCATTTT. Translating it yields CASSQDPGYSNQPQHF.

Note on this clone: At one end, the junction sequence differs from germline, possibly due to a read error. The chain couples TRBV2 to TRBJ2-3; TRBD1 aligns across 7 bases. Germline values: CDR1 SNHLY, CDR2 FYNNEI. This CDR3 spans 13 amino acids. The CDR3 coding sequence is TGTGCCAGCAGAGGGGGTGGGACAGTTCCAGGTAATTTT. Its protein product is CASRGGGTVPGNF.

This clone has more than one count but fewer than ten. The rearrangement joins TRBV4-1 to TRBJ1-3; maybe TRBD1 (6 bases). Germline-derived CDR1 and CDR2 are MGHRA and YSYEKL. This CDR3 region has 15 residues. V lost 0 bases to trimming and J lost 5 bases, with 11 bases between them. CDR3 DNA sequence: TGCGCCAGCAGCCAAGAGCGGACAGCAAGAAACACCATATATTTT. Translation gives CASSQERTARNTIYF.

This chain uses TRBV19 with TRBJ1-5; TRBD1 matches 8 bases. V was clipped by 3 bases and J by 7 bases; unmatched bases: 11. The germline gives CDR1 LNHDA, CDR2 SQIVND (reference sequence). The CDR3 is made up of 16 amino acids. The DNA of the CDR3 is TGTGCCAGTAGTATCTTCACAGGGGGTCGGGAACAGCCCCAGCATTTT. Residues: CASSIFTGGREQPQHF.

The chain joins TRBV19 to TRBJ1-1; a possible D gene is TRBD1 (6 bases). Germline CDR1 reads LNHDA; CDR2 reads SQIVND (reference sequence). V was pared by 5 bases and J by 8 bases, with 27 bases between. The CDR3 is made up of 17 amino acids. CDR3 sequence: CASSDPIVGALPTEAFF. CDR3 DNA: TGTGCCAGTAGTGACCCTATTGTGGGGGCGCTTCCTACCGAAGCTTTCTTT.

V is TRBV9 and J is TRBJ2-1, with a weak D call TRBD2 (7 bases). Germline V gene data show CDR1 as SGDLS and CDR2 as YYNGEE. The CDR3 loop spans 16 amino acids. V lost 0 bases to trimming and J lost 12 bases, with 22 bases between them. The CDR3 protein is CASSVDGSTIRGGQFF. The DNA of the CDR3 is TGTGCCAGCAGCGTAGACGGGAGCACTATTAGGGGGGGGCAGTTCTTC.

The V and J genes are TRBV6-1 and TRBJ1-1; D not resolved. The germline V and J ends were trimmed by 1 base and 0 bases, with 3 bases remaining between them. The CDR3 is 13 residues long. Germline V CDR1 and CDR2: MNHNS, SASEGT. CDR3 in DNA: TGTGCCAGCAGTGAAGGAGTGAACACTGAAGCTTTCTTT. It encodes CASSEGVNTEAFF.

J is TRBJ2-7 and V is TRBV28; tentatively, D is TRBD2 (6 bases). V lost 6 bases and J lost 1, with 16 bases in between. CDR1 is MDHEN, CDR2 SYDVKM, per germline. This CDR3 comprises 15 residues. The CDR3 loop is CASSSGQAGSYEQYF. Written as DNA, the CDR3 is TGTGCCAGCAGCTCCGGTCAGGCGGGGTCCTACGAGCAGTACTTC.

The V and J genes are TRBV5-4 and TRBJ2-1; 8 bases agree with TRBD2. There are 15 residues in the CDR3. Germline assignment: CDR1 SGHNT and CDR2 YYREEE (reference sequence). V trimming: 2 bases; J trimming: 1 base; junction bases outside the gene matches: 2. CDR3 nucleotides: TGTGCCAGCAGCTTTAGCGGGGCGTCCTACAATGAGCAGTTCTTC. It translates to CASSFSGASYNEQFF.

The V call is TRBV28, the J call TRBJ2-5; D is undetermined. CDR3 length: 12 residues. From germline, CDR1 is MDHEN and CDR2 SYDVKM. V lost 3 bases and J 5 bases, leaving 7 bases between the germline ends. The CDR3 sequence is CASSFTVETQYF. Here the CDR3 DNA reads TGTGCCAGCAGTTTTACGGTCGAGACCCAGTACTTC. Combining the CDR3 with reference TRBV28 and TRBJ2-5 gives the whole variable domain DVKVTQSSRYLVKRTGEKVFLECVQDMDHENMFWYRQDPGLGLRLIYFSYDVKMKEKGDIPEGYSVSREKKERFSLILESASTNQTSMYLCASSFTVETQYFGPGTRLLVL.

The rearrangement joins TRBV18 to TRBJ2-1, with 8 positions matching TRBD1. This CDR3 is 15 amino acids long. CDR1 KGHSH and CDR2 LQKENI come from the germline V gene. V shed 4 bases, J shed 10 bases, and the junction held 12 bases outside the gene matches. In DNA, the CDR3 is TGTGCCAGCTCACAGACAGGGGCGCGCTTGTTGGAGCAGTTCTTC. Translating it yields CASSQTGARLLEQFF.

The chain uses TRBV3-1 (or the pseudogene TRBV3-2) and TRBJ1-2, with D tentatively TRBD1 (6 bases). Per the germline V gene, CDR1 is LGHDT and CDR2 is YNNKEL (reference sequence). V was clipped by 3 bases and J by 8 bases, with 16 bases between them. The CDR3 sequence is 14 residues long. In DNA, the CDR3 is TGTGCCAGCAGCCACCGACAGGCTCCTGGGGGCTACACCTTC. Encoded protein: CASSHRQAPGGYTF.

The V and J genes are TRBV5-4 and TRBJ1-2, with D unclear. The CDR3 is made up of 15 amino acids. V dropped 1 base and J dropped 6 bases, with 16 bases sitting between them. Germline CDR1 SGHNT, CDR2 YYREEE (reference sequence). CDR3 sequence reads: CASSLIGPSGHGYTF. The DNA for the CDR3 is TGTGCCAGCAGCTTGATTGGGCCCTCCGGCCATGGCTACACCTTC.

The chain carries TRBV11-3 and TRBJ2-5; 11 bases agree with TRBD2. With 4 bases clipped from V and 3 bases from J, the junction kept 4 bases outside the gene matches. CDR1 and CDR2 from the germline V gene are SGHNT and YENEEA. The CDR3 is made up of 15 amino acids. The DNA for the CDR3 is TGTGCCAGCAGCTCCGGGACTAGCGGAGAAGAGACCCAGTACTTC. Its translation is CASSSGTSGEETQYF.

J is TRBJ2-2 and V is TRBV6-4, with D maybe TRBD2 (6 bases). CDR1 MRHNA and CDR2 SNTAGT come from the germline V gene. V dropped 6 bases and J dropped 2 bases, with 10 bases sitting between them. The CDR3 runs 14 residues. The CDR3 here is CASSGTVNTGELFF. CDR3 in DNA: TGTGCCAGCAGCGGGACTGTTAACACCGGGGAGCTGTTTTTT.

The V and J genes are TRBV3-1 (or the pseudogene TRBV3-2) and TRBJ1-6; weak D call: TRBD1 (6 bases). CDR3 length equals 16 residues. CDR1 and CDR2 from the germline V gene are LGHDT and YNNKEL (reference sequence). Trimming cost V 3 bases and J 0 bases, with 9 bases left between them. The CDR3 DNA follows: TGTGCCAGCAGCCACCGGACAGTCTCCTATAATTCACCCCTCCACTTT. It translates to CASSHRTVSYNSPLHF.

The chain links TRBV11-3 to TRBJ2-5, with 9 nucleotides matching TRBD1. V lost 5 bases to trimming and J lost 2 bases; unmatched junction nucleotides: 3. This CDR3 has 14 amino acids. Germline values: CDR1 SGHNT, CDR2 YENEEA. CDR3 amino acids: CASSPGTGQETQYF. The CDR3 coding sequence is TGTGCCAGCAGCCCCGGGACAGGGCAAGAGACCCAGTACTTC. The full variable domain, its missing parts supplied by reference TRBV11-3 and TRBJ2-5, is EAGVVQSPRYKIIEKKQPVAFWCNPISGHNTLYWYLQNLGQGPELLIRYENEEAVDDSQLPKDRFSAERLKGVDSTLKIQPAELGDSAVYLCASSPGTGQETQYFGPGTRLLVL.

This rearrangement joins TRBV19 to TRBJ1-3; D ambiguous. Germline V gene lookup returns CDR1 LNHDA and CDR2 SQIVND (reference sequence). Trimming stripped 5 bases from V and 0 bases from J, with 14 bases between. CDR3 length: 16 residues. The CDR3 nucleotides are TGTGCCAGTAGTGCGTGGGCGGGGAACTCTGGAAACACCATATATTTT. Translation gives CASSAWAGNSGNTIYF.

As DNA, the CDR3 is TGTGCCAGCAGTTCCCCCCGGGCAGGGACATACGAGCAGTACTTC. Protein: CASSSPRAGTYEQYF. V and J are TRBV6-5 and TRBJ2-7, with TRBD1 as a possible D gene (6 bases). This CDR3 is built from 15 residues. Trimming left V 4 bases short and J 4 bases short, with 17 bases between. Germline V gene sequence: CDR1 MNHEY, CDR2 SVGAGI.

The gene calls are TRBV6-5 and TRBJ1-3; no clear D. Trimming removed 0 bases at V and 3 bases at J, with 9 bases between. CDR3 size: 15 residues. CDR1 and CDR2 (germline): MNHEY, SVGAGI. The CDR3 sequence: CASSYSSGLGNTIYF. Written as DNA, the CDR3 is TGTGCCAGCAGTTACTCATCAGGACTTGGAAACACCATATATTTT.

The chain employs TRBV7-8 and TRBJ1-5; 7 nucleotides agree with TRBD1. The CDR3 length is 14 residues. Germline CDR1 reads SGHVS; CDR2 reads FQNEAQ. The V segment lost 5 bases and the J segment 3 bases; nucleotides outside the gene matches: 4. CDR3 sequence: CASSPQGINQPQHF. The CDR3 DNA is TGTGCCAGCAGCCCACAGGGGATCAATCAGCCCCAGCATTTT.

This chain joins TRBV2 and TRBJ2-2; 7 bases line up with TRBD1. The V gene's germline CDR1 is SNHLY and CDR2 FYNNEI. This CDR3 is built from 15 residues. Trimming at V came to 6 bases and at J to 0 bases, leaving 4 bases not matched to a gene. For the CDR3, the DNA is TGTGCCAGCAGGGAACAGGGGACGAACACCGGGGAGCTGTTTTTT. Its translation is CASREQGTNTGELFF.

The rearrangement joins TRBV5-1 to TRBJ1-3; D remains unclear. V was clipped by 5 bases and J by 0 bases, with 12 bases between them. The germline V gene encodes CDR1 SGHRS and CDR2 YFSETQ. This CDR3 is built from 15 residues. The CDR3 is CASSDIFNSGNTIYF. Here the CDR3 DNA reads TGCGCCAGCAGTGACATCTTTAACTCTGGAAACACCATATATTTT.

This chain links TRBV4-1 with TRBJ1-2, with 8 bases matching TRBD1. Germline assignment: CDR1 MGHRA and CDR2 YSYEKL. The length of the CDR3 is 13 residues. The trim removed 1 base at V and 7 bases at J, leaving 2 bases unmatched. The CDR3 protein is CASSQGTGSGYTF. The CDR3, as DNA: TGCGCCAGCAGCCAAGGGACAGGGAGTGGCTACACCTTC.

The chain uses TRBV5-1 and TRBJ2-1; 15 nucleotides align to TRBD2. Germline values: CDR1 SGHRS, CDR2 YFSETQ. The J segment lost 8 bases and the V segment lost 4 bases, leaving 10 bases of the junction unmatched. This CDR3 has 17 amino acids. CDR3 protein: CASSPGLAGGVRDEQFF. In DNA, the CDR3 is TGCGCCAGCAGCCCCGGACTAGCGGGAGGGGTTCGGGATGAGCAGTTCTTC.

V and J are TRBV27 and TRBJ1-4; D remains ambiguous. V was shortened by 7 bases and J by 3 bases, with 9 bases between the two germline ends. Germline V gives CDR1 MNHEY, CDR2 SMNVEV (reference sequence). CDR3 length: 13 amino acids. DNA for the CDR3: TGTGCCAGCACTCGGGTTGCTAATGAAAAACTGTTTTTT. Translation gives CASTRVANEKLFF. Drawing the rest from reference TRBV27 and TRBJ1-4, the complete variable domain is EAQVTQNPRYLITVTGKKLTVTCSQNMNHEYMSWYRQDPGLGLRQIYYSMNVEVTDKGDVPEGYKVSRKEKRNFPLILESPSPNQTSLYFCASTRVANEKLFFGSGTQLSVL.

Comment on this clone: Other DNA sequences of this sample code for an identical CDR3. This chain joins TRBV2 and TRBJ2-1; TRBD1 agrees at 10 bases. V was pared by 3 bases and J by 3 bases, with 2 bases of the junction left unmatched. CDR1 and CDR2 from the germline V gene are SNHLY and FYNNEI. The CDR3 runs 15 residues. The CDR3 sequence is CASSEDRGGYNEQFF. The CDR3 nucleotides read TGTGCCAGCAGTGAGGACAGGGGGGGCTACAATGAGCAGTTCTTC.

The chain has TRBV28 and TRBJ2-7, with 7 bases matching TRBD2. Germline CDR1 reads MDHEN; CDR2 reads SYDVKM. Losses at the gene ends were 5 bases for V and 3 bases for J; bases not matched to a gene: 4. This CDR3 has 13 amino acids. The CDR3 loop is CASSPLADYEQYF. In nucleotides, the CDR3 is TGTGCCAGCAGTCCGCTAGCGGACTACGAGCAGTACTTC.

This chain links TRBV18 with TRBJ2-7; TRBD1 is a possible D gene (7 bases). This CDR3 comprises 15 residues. CDR1 KGHSH and CDR2 LQKENI come from the germline V gene. The V and J ends lost 3 bases and 7 bases respectively, with 19 bases between them. Here the CDR3 DNA reads TGTGCCAGCTCACCGTCCGCGGGACAGCTCTTAGAGCAGTACTTC. It codes for CASSPSAGQLLEQYF.